This is a list of T cell receptor beta chains from one sample in a study of lymphopenia after photon versus proton radiotherapy. Assay: immunoSEQ multiplex PCR; the TCRdb copy retains only in-frame clones and omits some. The sample shows approximately 80,000 clones, around four fifths of them seen only once. Specimen: peripheral blood, collected from a patient treated with proton-based radiotherapy. These receptors were collected from a man in his 60s with pancreatic cancer. The CDR3 runs from the conserved cysteine through the conserved F or W. The D gene is left open where the match is weak. Clone size, where shown, is once, few, many, or a class for clones that have expanded.

d_call: .
clone_size: .
v_call: TRBV5-4
j_call: TRBJ2-7
cdr3_nt: TGTGCCAGCAGCTTGGGTCAGGAATCCTGGCAGTACTTC
cdr3_aa: CASSLGQESWQYF

d_call: .
clone_size: few
v_call: TRBV19
j_call: TRBJ2-5
cdr3_nt: TGTGCCAGTAGGAGGGGGGGGAACCAAGAGACCCAGTACTTC
cdr3_aa: CASRRGGNQETQYF

d_call: TRBD1
clone_size: .
v_call: TRBV28
j_call: TRBJ2-6
cdr3_nt: TGTGCCACCCGACAGGGGAGAGGGGCCAACGTCCTGACTTTC
cdr3_aa: CATRQGRGANVLTF

d_call: .
clone_size: .
v_call: TRBV30
j_call: TRBJ1-5
cdr3_nt: TGTGCCTGGAGTGTATCGAGCAATCAGCCCCAGCATTTT
cdr3_aa: CAWSVSSNQPQHF

d_call: TRBD1
clone_size: .
v_call: TRBV11-3
j_call: TRBJ1-1
cdr3_nt: TGTGCCAGCAGCCCGACAGGGGGGAACACTGAAGCTTTCTTT
cdr3_aa: CASSPTGGNTEAFF

d_call: .
clone_size: .
v_call: TRBV6-6
j_call: TRBJ2-7
cdr3_nt: TGTGCCAGCAGTTGGGGACCGGCGGGGAACGAGCAGTACTTC
cdr3_aa: CASSWGPAGNEQYF

d_call: .
clone_size: .
v_call: TRBV5-4
j_call: TRBJ1-4
cdr3_nt: TGTGCCAGCAGCTCGACTCAGGGGCCAAATGAAAAACTGTTTTTT
cdr3_aa: CASSSTQGPNEKLFF

d_call: .
clone_size: .
v_call: TRBV5-1
j_call: TRBJ2-3
cdr3_nt: TGCGCCAGCAGCTTGCGCGGCACAGATACGCAGTATTTT
cdr3_aa: CASSLRGTDTQYF

d_call: TRBD2
clone_size: .
v_call: TRBV7-2
j_call: TRBJ2-5
cdr3_nt: TGTGCCAGCAGCTTAGCGACTAGCCTTCTGGAGACCCAGTACTTC
cdr3_aa: CASSLATSLLETQYF

d_call: TRBD2
clone_size: .
v_call: TRBV11-1
j_call: TRBJ2-7
cdr3_nt: TGTGCCAGCAGCTTAAGGCTAGCGGGAGAGGGCGAGCAGTACTTC
cdr3_aa: CASSLRLAGEGEQYF

d_call: TRBD2
clone_size: .
v_call: TRBV7-8
j_call: TRBJ2-7
cdr3_nt: TGTGCCAGCAGCTCGATAGGTGGTAGCGGGAGAGAATACGAGCAGTACTTC
cdr3_aa: CASSSIGGSGREYEQYF